This T cell receptor (beta chain) was sequenced in a study of identifying expanded T cells in peripheral blood. Healthy donors had no documented immune events, such as infections, while sampled. Assay: immunoSEQ multiplex PCR; the TCRdb copy retains only in-frame clones and omits some. This table has 85,000 to 100,000 clones, 70% to 90% appearing once. The CDR3 runs to 14 residues. Between the trimmed V and J ends, which lost 0 bases and 0 bases, there was a span of 6 bases. The germline gives CDR1 SGHRS, CDR2 YFSETQ. Sample: blood. The source is a person aged 18 to 75 in good health. The chain couples TRBV5-1 to TRBJ1-1, with D unresolved. Here the CDR3 reads CASSLVSLNTEAFF. DNA for the CDR3: TGCGCCAGCAGCTTGGTATCTTTGAACACTGAAGCTTTCTTT.